The clone carrying this TCR beta chain was picked up many times. Its antigen remains unknown. Other DNA variants within this sample encode the same CDR3. The source of the sample is a study of shared clonotypes between healthy human individuals. Study-level results: In having few donors, the study represented limited genetic and exposure-history diversity. Sample collection involved blood only; tissue repertoires are likely different.

CDR1 and CDR2 (germline): SGDLS, YYNGEE. The CDR3 runs to 16 residues. V was cut by 2 bases and J by 0 bases, with 12 bases left in between. Here immunoSEQ multiplex PCR was the method, and the copy in TCRdb shows in-frame clones only, minus some. Among about 560,000 clones listed, roughly four fifths were seen once. The rearrangement uses TRBV9 and TRBJ1-5, with D maybe TRBD1 (6 bases). The TCR was taken from a woman aged 40 to 55 in good health. Some clones in this sample may be carry-over from other donors' samples. The material sequenced was PBMCs. The CDR3 sequence: CASSVHRVCSNQPQHF. As DNA, the CDR3 is TGTGCCAGCAGCGTCCACAGGGTGTGTAGCAATCAGCCCCAGCATTTT.